Listed here are 6 T cell receptor beta chains from one sample, sequenced in a study of T cells after yellow fever vaccination. TCRdb itself ran the 5' RACE reads through MiXCR, one entry per CDR3 protein. The table includes around 330,000 distinct CDR3 sequences, around 4% detected once. Sequencing was performed on PBMCs, taken on the day of the yellow fever booster vaccination. These receptors all come from a man aged 18 to 35 who received the YFV17D yellow fever vaccine.

This clonotype has a count of ten or more. J is TRBJ2-3 and V is TRBV6-5, with TRBD1 identical over 7 bases. The length of the CDR3 is 16 residues. Unmatched junction bases numbered 4, after V lost 0 bases and J lost 1 base. Germline V gene lookup returns CDR1 MNHEY and CDR2 SVGAGI. CDR3 DNA sequence: TGTGCCAGCAGTTACTCGACAGGGAGTGGCACAGATACGCAGTATTTT. Protein: CASSYSTGSGTDTQYF.

This clonotype was recorded many times. This chain connects TRBV9 to TRBJ1-3, with D uncertain. This CDR3 has 16 amino acids. Trimming removed 1 base at V and 0 bases at J, with 11 bases between. Germline V CDR1 and CDR2: SGDLS, YYNGEE. The CDR3 loop is CASSVNTGFSGNTIYF. The CDR3 DNA follows: TGTGCCAGCAGCGTAAACACCGGCTTCTCTGGAAACACCATATATTTT. Drawing the rest from reference TRBV9 and TRBJ1-3, the complete variable domain is DSGVTQTPKHLITATGQRVTLRCSPRSGDLSVYWYQQSLDQGLQFLIQYYNGEERAKGNILERFSAQQFPDLHSELNLSSLELGDSALYFCASSVNTGFSGNTIYFGEGSWLTVV.

This clonotype was counted many times. This chain joins TRBV20-1 and TRBJ2-1, with unresolved D. The V gene lost 5 bases and the J gene lost 7 bases, with 15 bases spanning the gap. The germline V gene has CDR1 DFQATT and CDR2 SNEGSKA (reference sequence). This CDR3 has 13 residues. The CDR3 nucleotides are TGCAGTGCTTTTTTCCCCACGAAGAATGAGCAGTTCTTC. Translating it yields CSAFFPTKNEQFF.

This clonotype turned up a few times. This chain joins TRBV4-3 and TRBJ2-3; D may be TRBD1 or TRBD2 (6 bases each). V was trimmed by 0 bases and J by 6 bases, leaving 10 bases between them. CDR1 and CDR2 from the germline V gene are LGHNA and YSLEER. The CDR3 runs 14 residues. In nucleotides, the CDR3 is TGCGCCAGCAGCCAAGATCGGGGGCCGGATACGCAGTATTTT. Its protein product is CASSQDRGPDTQYF.

Ten or more counts support this clonotype. The gene calls are TRBV7-2 and TRBJ1-1; tentatively, D is TRBD1 (6 bases). V gave up 4 bases and J gave up 2 bases, with 11 bases separating them. CDR1 is SGHTA and CDR2 is FQGNSA in the germline V gene. This CDR3 has 14 amino acids. The CDR3 region is CASSSQGSNTEAFF. The CDR3 bases are TGTGCCAGCAGCTCGCAGGGGAGTAACACTGAAGCTTTCTTT.

This clonotype was recorded a few times. This chain uses TRBV6-1 with TRBJ1-2; D possibly corresponds to TRBD1 (5 bases). Germline values: CDR1 MNHNS, CDR2 SASEGT. V was shortened by 3 bases and J by 3 bases, with 8 bases between the two germline ends. CDR3 length equals 13 residues. The CDR3 DNA is TGTGCCAGCAGTGAGTCCAGGGACTATGGCTACACCTTC. Translating gives CASSESRDYGYTF.